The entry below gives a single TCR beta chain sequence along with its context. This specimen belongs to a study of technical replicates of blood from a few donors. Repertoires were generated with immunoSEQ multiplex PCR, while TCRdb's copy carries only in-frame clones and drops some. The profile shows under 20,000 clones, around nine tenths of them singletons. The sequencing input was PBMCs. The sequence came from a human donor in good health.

The chain's CDR3 is CASSLDWAGDIQYF. The CDR3 DNA follows: TGTGCCAGCAGCTTAGATTGGGCGGGAGACATTCAGTACTTC. The chain joins TRBV11-2 to TRBJ2-4, with 7 bases identical to TRBD2. Germline lookup yields CDR1 SGHAT and CDR2 FQNNGV. Trimming at V came to 0 bases and at J to 8 bases, leaving 4 bases not matched to a gene. The CDR3 covers 14 residues.